A single count supports the clone carrying this T cell receptor beta chain. The data originate from a study of blood T cell repertoires in COVID-19. On the study more broadly: Samples of COVID-19 (acute and convalescent) were obtained from the United States, Italy and Spain.

The CDR3 spans 17 residues. In germline, CDR1 is SGHVS, CDR2 FNYEAQ. J lost 0 bases, V lost 2 bases, and 3 bases had no gene match. The table came from immunoSEQ multiplex PCR; TCRdb's copy has only in-frame clones and leaves some out. The sample holds about 64,000 clones, about 88% seen once. Sequencing was performed on peripheral blood. V is TRBV7-6 and J is TRBJ2-2, with TRBD2 matching over 10 bases. The receptor comes from a man between 70 and 80 years old with acute or convalescent COVID-19. The CDR3 region is CASSLLAGVSNTGELFF. The DNA for the CDR3 is TGTGCCAGCAGCTTACTAGCGGGGGTTTCGAACACCGGGGAGCTGTTTTTT.